Each of the 14 T cell receptor beta chains below was sequenced from the same sample in a study of blood T cells in healthy people across ages (dated by TCRdb to the mid-2010s). The method behind the library was 5' RACE. These reads were obtained on an Illumina HiSeq 2500. A second PCR of roughly 7 to 11 cycles was performed with a sample-barcoded 5' primer and a J-beta primer mix. The public sequencing data were trimmed at Q25 with fastp and processed into clonotypes with MiXCR by TCRdb, which kept only in-frame beta chains. CDR3 protein sequences are deduplicated, and each keeps its most common genes and DNA. This sample lists about 620,000 distinct CDR3 sequences; around 21% were detected once. The biggest ten clones account for 3.6% of the sample. The sequenced sample was blood. The origin of the receptors is a man in his 70s in good health.

This clonotype has more than one count but fewer than ten. The chain joins TRBV6-1 to TRBJ1-6; no definite D call. Germline assignment: CDR1 MNHNS and CDR2 SASEGT. Trimming cost V 2 bases and J 10 bases, with 18 bases left between them. This CDR3 is built from 16 residues. Here the CDR3 reads CASSEISPGARSPLHF. The CDR3 coding sequence is TGTGCCAGCAGTGAAATCTCCCCAGGAGCCAGGTCACCCCTCCACTTT.

This clonotype was counted once. The V call is TRBV4-2, the J call TRBJ2-1, with 10 positions matching TRBD2. V was pared by 6 bases and J by 6 bases, with 14 bases of the junction left unmatched. Germline CDR1 is LGHNA and CDR2 is YNFKEQ. CDR3 size: 17 residues. The CDR3, as DNA: TGTGCCAGCAGGGACCCTTCTACTAGCGGGAAGGGCAATGAGCAGTTCTTC. This codes for CASRDPSTSGKGNEQFF.

This clonotype was counted between two and nine times. The chain recombines TRBV20-1 with TRBJ2-3; the match to TRBD2 covers 10 bases. The length of the CDR3 is 15 residues. Germline-derived CDR1 and CDR2 are DFQATT and SNEGSKA (reference sequence). Trimming removed 3 bases from V and 3 bases from J; junction bases left unmatched: 6. The chain's CDR3 is CSASPTSGPTDTQYF. Written as DNA, the CDR3 is TGCAGTGCTAGCCCGACTAGCGGGCCTACAGATACGCAGTATTTT.

The chain recombines TRBV24-1 with TRBJ2-5; possible D gene TRBD1, 5 bases. Germline V CDR1 and CDR2: KGHDR, SFDVKD. There are 15 residues in the CDR3. V was clipped by 0 bases and J by 2 bases, with 9 bases between them. The CDR3 coding sequence is TGTGCCACCAGTGATTTGCTAGACAGACAAGAGACCCAGTACTTC. Translation: CATSDLLDRQETQYF.

The chain recombines TRBV10-3 with TRBJ2-3; 9 nucleotides match TRBD1. Germline-derived CDR1 and CDR2 are ENHRY and SYGVKD. With V trimmed by 7 bases and J by 4 bases, 12 bases remained unmatched. The CDR3 has 16 amino acids. The CDR3 DNA is TGTGCCATCACAAGCCAGACAGGGGGAATCGCAGATACGCAGTATTTT. Translation: CAITSQTGGIADTQYF.

This clonotype was picked up a small number of times. The chain recombines TRBV9 with TRBJ2-7; weak D call: TRBD2 (7 bases). V was shortened by 3 bases and J by 5 bases, with 18 bases between the two germline ends. Germline CDR1 SGDLS, CDR2 YYNGEE. The CDR3 has 15 residues. The CDR3 DNA sequence: TGTGCCAGCAGCGCCCGGGCCGGGGGGCATCACGAGCAGTACTTC. Amino acids: CASSARAGGHHEQYF. The full variable domain, in which reference TRBV9 and TRBJ2-7 provide the parts outside the CDR3, is DSGVTQTPKHLITATGQRVTLRCSPRSGDLSVYWYQQSLDQGLQFLIQYYNGEERAKGNILERFSAQQFPDLHSELNLSSLELGDSALYFCASSARAGGHHEQYFGPGTRLTVT.

This clonotype was counted a few times. The chain employs TRBV12-3 or TRBV12-4 and TRBJ1-1, with D unclear. The CDR3 contains 16 residues. V was shortened by 2 bases and J by 1 base, with 14 bases between the two germline ends. The CDR3: CASSLTFPTENTEAFF. DNA of the CDR3: TGTGCCAGCAGTTTAACCTTTCCTACAGAGAACACTGAAGCTTTCTTT.

This clonotype was seen ten or more times. The CDR3 DNA sequence: TGTGCCAGCAGTTTACTCCCAGAAAACACTGAAGCTTTCTTT. Translating gives CASSLLPENTEAFF. The V gene is TRBV27, the J gene TRBJ1-1; D remains ambiguous. V lost 2 bases and J 2 bases, leaving 9 bases between the germline ends. Germline values: CDR1 MNHEY, CDR2 SMNVEV (reference sequence). This CDR3 comprises 14 residues.

The sample holds a few counts of this clonotype. CDR3 region: CAISESWDRGLGEQFF. In DNA, the CDR3 is TGTGCCATCAGTGAGTCGTGGGACAGGGGGCTTGGTGAGCAGTTCTTC. The rearrangement joins TRBV10-3 to TRBJ2-1, with 12 bases that match TRBD1. CDR3 length equals 16 residues. Germline CDR1 reads ENHRY; CDR2 reads SYGVKD. The J segment lost 9 bases and the V segment lost 0 bases, leaving 6 bases of the junction unmatched.

This clonotype was detected only a few times. This chain uses TRBV28 with TRBJ1-3; D unresolved. Germline CDR1 and CDR2: MDHEN and SYDVKM. Deletions cut 3 bases from V and 1 base from J, with 10 bases between. The CDR3 consists of 15 residues. CDR3 in DNA: TGTGCCAGCAGTTTGGGGTTTGGGTCTGGAAACACCATATATTTT. Translating it yields CASSLGFGSGNTIYF.

The rearrangement joins TRBV4-2 to TRBJ2-1; TRBD2 matches at 10 bases. Germline trimming cut 0 bases from V and 0 bases from J; bases unmatched to any gene: 5. The germline V gene encodes CDR1 LGHNA and CDR2 YNFKEQ. The CDR3 loop spans 18 amino acids. CDR3 nucleotides: TGTGCCAGCAGCCAAGATGGGGCTAGCGGGAGCTCCTACAATGAGCAGTTCTTC. It specifies CASSQDGASGSSYNEQFF.

The rearrangement uses TRBV6-5 and TRBJ1-4; 7 bases are a match to TRBD1. The germline V gene has CDR1 MNHEY and CDR2 SVGAGI. CDR3 length: 15 amino acids. Losses at the gene ends were 4 bases for V and 5 bases for J; bases not matched to a gene: 7. The CDR3 protein is CASSLHQGENEKLFF. The CDR3 nucleotides read TGTGCCAGCAGTTTACACCAGGGGGAGAATGAAAAACTGTTTTTT.

The V call is TRBV12-3 or TRBV12-4, the J call TRBJ2-1, with TRBD1 identical over 9 bases. The V and J ends lost 6 bases and 7 bases, in that order; junction bases with no gene match: 13. The CDR3 is 16 residues long. CDR3 DNA: TGTGCCAGCAGCCTACTTACAGGGGGCCTCGTGAATGAGCAGTTCTTC. Its protein product is CASSLLTGGLVNEQFF.

V gene TRBV18 combines with J gene TRBJ1-2, with a weak D call TRBD1 (5 bases). The CDR3 has 14 residues. Germline V gene lookup returns CDR1 KGHSH and CDR2 LQKENI. Trimming removed 4 bases from V and 4 bases from J, with 13 bases in between. The CDR3 reads CASSLGTAPYGYTF. In nucleotides, the CDR3 is TGTGCCAGCTCACTGGGGACGGCGCCCTATGGCTACACCTTC. The complete variable domain, with remaining parts taken from reference TRBV18 and TRBJ1-2, reads NAGVMQNPRHLVRRRGQEARLRCSPMKGHSHVYWYRQLPEEGLKFMVYLQKENIIDESGMPKERFSAEFPKEGPSILRIQQVVRGDSAAYFCASSLGTAPYGYTFGSGTRLTVV.